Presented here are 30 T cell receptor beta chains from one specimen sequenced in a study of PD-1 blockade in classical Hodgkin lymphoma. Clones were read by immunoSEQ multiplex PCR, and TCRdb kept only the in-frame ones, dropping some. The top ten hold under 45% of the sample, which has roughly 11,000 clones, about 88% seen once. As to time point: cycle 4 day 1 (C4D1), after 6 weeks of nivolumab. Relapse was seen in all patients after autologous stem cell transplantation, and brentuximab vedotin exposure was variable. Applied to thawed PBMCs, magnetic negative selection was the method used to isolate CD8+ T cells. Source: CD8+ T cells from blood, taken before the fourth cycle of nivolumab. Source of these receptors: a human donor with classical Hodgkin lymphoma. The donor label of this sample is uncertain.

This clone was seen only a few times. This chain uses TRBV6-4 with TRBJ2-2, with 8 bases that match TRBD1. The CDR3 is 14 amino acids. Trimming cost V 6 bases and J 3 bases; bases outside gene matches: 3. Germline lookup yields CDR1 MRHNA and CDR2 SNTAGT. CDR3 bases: TGTGCCAGCAGGGCGGACAGGGACACCGGGGAGCTGTTTTTT. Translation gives CASRADRDTGELFF.

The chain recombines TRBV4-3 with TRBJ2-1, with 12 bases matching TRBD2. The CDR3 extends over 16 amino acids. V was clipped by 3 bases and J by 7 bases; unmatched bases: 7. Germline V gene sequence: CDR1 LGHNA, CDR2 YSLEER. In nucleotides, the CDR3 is TGCGCCAGCAGCCACAGACTAGCGGGAGAGGGGAATGAGCAGTTCTTC. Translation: CASSHRLAGEGNEQFF.

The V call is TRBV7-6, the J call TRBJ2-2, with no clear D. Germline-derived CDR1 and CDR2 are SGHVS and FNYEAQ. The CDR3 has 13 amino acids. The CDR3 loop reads CANGPMNTGELFF. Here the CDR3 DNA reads TGTGCAAATGGACCGATGAACACCGGGGAGCTGTTTTTT.

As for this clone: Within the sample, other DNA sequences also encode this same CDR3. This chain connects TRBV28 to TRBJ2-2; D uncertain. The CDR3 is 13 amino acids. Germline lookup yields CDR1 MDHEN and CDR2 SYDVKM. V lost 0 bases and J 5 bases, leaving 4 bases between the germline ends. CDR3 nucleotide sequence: TGTGCCAGCAGTTTATGGGGGACCGGGGAGCTGTTTTTT. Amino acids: CASSLWGTGELFF.

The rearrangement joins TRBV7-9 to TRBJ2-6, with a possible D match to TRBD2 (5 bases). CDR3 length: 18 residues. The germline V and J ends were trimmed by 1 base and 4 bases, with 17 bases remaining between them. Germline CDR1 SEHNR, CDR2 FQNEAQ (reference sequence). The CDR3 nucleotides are TGTGCCAGCAGCTTAGGGCGGGCAGATATCGTCGGGGCCAACGTCCTGACTTTC. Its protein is CASSLGRADIVGANVLTF.

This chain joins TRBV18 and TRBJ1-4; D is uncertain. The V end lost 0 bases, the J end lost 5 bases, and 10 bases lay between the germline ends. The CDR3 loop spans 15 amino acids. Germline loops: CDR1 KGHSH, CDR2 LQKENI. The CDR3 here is CASSPPLGYNEKLFF. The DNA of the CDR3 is TGTGCCAGCTCACCACCTCTCGGTTACAATGAAAAACTGTTTTTT.

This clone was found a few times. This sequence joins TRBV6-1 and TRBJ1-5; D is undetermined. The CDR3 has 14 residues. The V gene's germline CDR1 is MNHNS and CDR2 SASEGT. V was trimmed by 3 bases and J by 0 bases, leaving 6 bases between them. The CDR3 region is CASSDMNSNQPQHF. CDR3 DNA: TGTGCCAGCAGTGACATGAATAGCAATCAGCCCCAGCATTTT.

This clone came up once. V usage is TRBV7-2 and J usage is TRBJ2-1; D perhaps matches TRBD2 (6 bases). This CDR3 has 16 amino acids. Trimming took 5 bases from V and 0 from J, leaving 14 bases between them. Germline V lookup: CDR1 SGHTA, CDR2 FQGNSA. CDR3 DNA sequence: TGTGCCAGCAGCGCTCTAGCGAGCAGCTCCTACAATGAGCAGTTCTTC. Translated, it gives CASSALASSSYNEQFF.

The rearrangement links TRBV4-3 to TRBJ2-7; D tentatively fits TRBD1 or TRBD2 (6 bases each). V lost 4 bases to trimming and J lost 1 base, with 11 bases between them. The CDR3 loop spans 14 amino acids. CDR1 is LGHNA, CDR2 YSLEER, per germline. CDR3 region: CASSLRDTSYEQYF. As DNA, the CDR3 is TGCGCCAGCAGCCTGCGGGACACTTCCTACGAGCAGTACTTC.

As DNA, the CDR3 is TGTGCCAGCAGTGACAAAGCGGGAGGGGGATGCACAGATACGCAGTATTTT. Protein sequence: CASSDKAGGGCTDTQYF. The chain has TRBV6-4 and TRBJ2-3; 10 nucleotides match TRBD2. V dropped 2 bases and J dropped 1; count of bases not matched to a gene: 6. This CDR3 is built from 17 residues. Germline assignment: CDR1 MRHNA and CDR2 SNTAGT.

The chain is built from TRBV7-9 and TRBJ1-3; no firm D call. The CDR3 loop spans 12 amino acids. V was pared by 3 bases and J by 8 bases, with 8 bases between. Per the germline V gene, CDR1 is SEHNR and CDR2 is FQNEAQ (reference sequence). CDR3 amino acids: CASSFYSDTIYF. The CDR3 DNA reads TGTGCCAGCAGCTTTTACAGTGACACCATATATTTT.

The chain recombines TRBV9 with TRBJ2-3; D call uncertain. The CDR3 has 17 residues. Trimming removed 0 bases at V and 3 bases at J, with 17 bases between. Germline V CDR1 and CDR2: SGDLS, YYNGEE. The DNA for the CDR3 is TGTGCCAGCAGCGTAGGACTGACGGCGTCTGGTACAGATACGCAGTATTTT. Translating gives CASSVGLTASGTDTQYF.

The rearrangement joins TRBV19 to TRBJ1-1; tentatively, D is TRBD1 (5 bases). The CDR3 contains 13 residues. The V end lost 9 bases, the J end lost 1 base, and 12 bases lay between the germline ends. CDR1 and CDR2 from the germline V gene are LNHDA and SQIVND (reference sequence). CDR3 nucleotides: TGTGCCAGCCAAAGTGGGGGGAACACTGAAGCTTTCTTT. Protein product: CASQSGGNTEAFF.

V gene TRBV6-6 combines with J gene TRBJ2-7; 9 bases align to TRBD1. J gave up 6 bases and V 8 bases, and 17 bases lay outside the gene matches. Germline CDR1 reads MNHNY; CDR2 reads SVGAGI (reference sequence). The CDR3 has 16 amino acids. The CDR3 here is CASAGTGTRGLSEQYF. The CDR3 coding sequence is TGTGCCAGCGCCGGGACAGGGACGCGAGGTTTGAGCGAGCAGTACTTC.

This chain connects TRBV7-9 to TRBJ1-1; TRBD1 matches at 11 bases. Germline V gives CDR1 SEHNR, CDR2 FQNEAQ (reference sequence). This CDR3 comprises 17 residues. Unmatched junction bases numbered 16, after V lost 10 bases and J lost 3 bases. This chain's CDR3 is CATTTRGQGVADTEAFF. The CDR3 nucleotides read TGTGCCACTACAACCAGGGGACAGGGGGTTGCGGACACTGAAGCTTTCTTT. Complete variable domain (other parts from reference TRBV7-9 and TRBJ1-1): DTGVSQNPRHKITKRGQNVTFRCDPISEHNRLYWYRQTLGQGPEFLTYFQNEAQLEKSRLLSDRFSAERPKGSFSTLEIQRTEQGDSAMYLCATTTRGQGVADTEAFFGQGTRLTVV.

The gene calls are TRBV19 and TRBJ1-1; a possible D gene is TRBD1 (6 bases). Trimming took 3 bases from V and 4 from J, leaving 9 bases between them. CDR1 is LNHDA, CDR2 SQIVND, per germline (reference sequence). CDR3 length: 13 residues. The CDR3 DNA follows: TGTGCCAGTAGTATGTCAGGGGTCACTGAAGCTTTCTTT. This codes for CASSMSGVTEAFF.

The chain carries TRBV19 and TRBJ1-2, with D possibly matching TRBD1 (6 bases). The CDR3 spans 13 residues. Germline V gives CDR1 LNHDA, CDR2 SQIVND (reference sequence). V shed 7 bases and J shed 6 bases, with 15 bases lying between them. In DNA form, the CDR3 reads TGTGCCAGTAACGCGGGGGCTCTTAATGGCTACACCTTC. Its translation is CASNAGALNGYTF.

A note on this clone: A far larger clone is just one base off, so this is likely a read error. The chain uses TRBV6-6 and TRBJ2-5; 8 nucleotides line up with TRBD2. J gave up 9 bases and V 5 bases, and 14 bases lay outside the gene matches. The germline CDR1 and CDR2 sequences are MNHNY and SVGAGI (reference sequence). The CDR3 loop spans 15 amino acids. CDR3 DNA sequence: TGTGCCAGCAGTGAGGATCCGGGACTAGACTCCCCCCAGTACTTC. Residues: CASSEDPGLDSPQYF.

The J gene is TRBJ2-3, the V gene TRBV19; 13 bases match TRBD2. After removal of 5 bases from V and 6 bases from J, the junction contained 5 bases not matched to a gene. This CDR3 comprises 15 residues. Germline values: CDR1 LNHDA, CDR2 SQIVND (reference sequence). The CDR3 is CASSLGLAGADTQYF. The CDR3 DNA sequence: TGTGCCAGTAGTTTAGGACTAGCGGGAGCGGATACGCAGTATTTT.

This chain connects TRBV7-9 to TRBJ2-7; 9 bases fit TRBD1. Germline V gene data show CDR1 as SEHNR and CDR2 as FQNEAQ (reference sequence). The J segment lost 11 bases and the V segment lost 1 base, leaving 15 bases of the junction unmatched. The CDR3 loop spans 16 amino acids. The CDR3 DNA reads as TGTGCCAGCAGCTTAGTATCCGGGACAGGGTGGACGGGAGAGTACTTC. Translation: CASSLVSGTGWTGEYF.

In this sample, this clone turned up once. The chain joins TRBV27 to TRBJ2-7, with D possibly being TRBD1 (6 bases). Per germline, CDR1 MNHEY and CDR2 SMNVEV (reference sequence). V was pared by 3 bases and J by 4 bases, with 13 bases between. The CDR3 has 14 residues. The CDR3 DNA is TGTGCCAGCAGTTTGGGGGCAGTAGGTTACGAGCAGTACTTC. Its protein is CASSLGAVGYEQYF.

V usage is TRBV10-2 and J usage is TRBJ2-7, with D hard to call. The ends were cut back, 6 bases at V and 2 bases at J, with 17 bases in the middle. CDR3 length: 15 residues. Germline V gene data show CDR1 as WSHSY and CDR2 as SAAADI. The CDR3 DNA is TGCGCCAGCAGGGACCTGACACGGATTACCTACGAGCAGTACTTC. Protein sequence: CASRDLTRITYEQYF.

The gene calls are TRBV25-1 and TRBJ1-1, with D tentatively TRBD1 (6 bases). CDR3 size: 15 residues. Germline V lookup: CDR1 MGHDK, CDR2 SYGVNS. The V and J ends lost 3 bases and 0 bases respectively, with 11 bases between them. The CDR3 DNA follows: TGTGCCAGCAGTGACACAGGGAACATGAACACTGAAGCTTTCTTT. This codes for CASSDTGNMNTEAFF.

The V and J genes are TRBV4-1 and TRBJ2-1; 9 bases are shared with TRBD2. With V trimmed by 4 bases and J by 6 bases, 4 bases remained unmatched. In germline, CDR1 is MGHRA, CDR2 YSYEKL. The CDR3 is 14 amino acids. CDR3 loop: CASSPISGSNEQFF. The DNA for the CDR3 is TGCGCCAGCAGCCCCATTAGCGGGAGCAATGAGCAGTTCTTC.

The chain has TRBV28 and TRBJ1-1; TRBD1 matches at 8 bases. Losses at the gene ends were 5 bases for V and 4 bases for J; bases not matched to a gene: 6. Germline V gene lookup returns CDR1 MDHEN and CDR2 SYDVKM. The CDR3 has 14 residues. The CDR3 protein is CASSAYRGSTEAFF. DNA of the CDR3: TGTGCCAGCAGTGCCTACAGGGGGAGCACTGAAGCTTTCTTT.

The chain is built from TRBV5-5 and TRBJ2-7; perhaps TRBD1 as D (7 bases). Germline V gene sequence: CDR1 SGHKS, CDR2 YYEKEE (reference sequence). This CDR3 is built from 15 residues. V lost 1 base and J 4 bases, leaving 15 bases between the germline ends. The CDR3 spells CASSLFGGTDYEQYF. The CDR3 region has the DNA TGTGCCAGCAGCTTGTTCGGCGGGACAGATTACGAGCAGTACTTC.

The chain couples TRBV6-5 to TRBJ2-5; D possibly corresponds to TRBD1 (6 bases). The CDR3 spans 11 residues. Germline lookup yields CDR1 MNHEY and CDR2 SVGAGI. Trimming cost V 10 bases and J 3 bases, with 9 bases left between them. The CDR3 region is CATRTEETQYF. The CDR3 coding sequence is TGTGCCACCCGGACAGAAGAGACCCAGTACTTC.

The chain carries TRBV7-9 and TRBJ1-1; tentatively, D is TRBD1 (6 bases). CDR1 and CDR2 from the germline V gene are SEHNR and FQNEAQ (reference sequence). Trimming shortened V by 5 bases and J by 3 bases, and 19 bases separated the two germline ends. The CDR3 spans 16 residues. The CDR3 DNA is TGTGCCAGCAGCCCAAGCGAACAGGGTTTGTACACTGAAGCTTTCTTT. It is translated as CASSPSEQGLYTEAFF.

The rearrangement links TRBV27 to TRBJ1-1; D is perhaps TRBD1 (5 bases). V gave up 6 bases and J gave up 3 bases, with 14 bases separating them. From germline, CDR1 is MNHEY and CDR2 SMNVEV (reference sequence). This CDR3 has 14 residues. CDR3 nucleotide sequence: TGTGCCAGCAGCCCTTACGGGGGTGACACTGAAGCTTTCTTT. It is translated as CASSPYGGDTEAFF.

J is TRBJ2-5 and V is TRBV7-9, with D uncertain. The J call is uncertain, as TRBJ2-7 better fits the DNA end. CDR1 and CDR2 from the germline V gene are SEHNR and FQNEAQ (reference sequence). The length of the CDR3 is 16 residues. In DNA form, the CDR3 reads TGTGCCAGCAGCTTATGGGAAACAGAGACCAACTACGAGCAGTACTTC. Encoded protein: CASSLWETETNYEQYF.